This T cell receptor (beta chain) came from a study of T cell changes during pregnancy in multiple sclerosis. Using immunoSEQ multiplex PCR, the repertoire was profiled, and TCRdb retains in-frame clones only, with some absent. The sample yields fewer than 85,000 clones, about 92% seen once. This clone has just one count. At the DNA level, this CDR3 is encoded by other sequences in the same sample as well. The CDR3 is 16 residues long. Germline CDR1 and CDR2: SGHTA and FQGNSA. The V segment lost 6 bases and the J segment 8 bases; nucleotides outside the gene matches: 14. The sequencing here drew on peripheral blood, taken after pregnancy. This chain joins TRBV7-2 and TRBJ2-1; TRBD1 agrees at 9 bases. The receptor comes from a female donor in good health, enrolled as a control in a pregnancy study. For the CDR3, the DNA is TGTGCCAGCAGAATTGGCCCGGGACAGGGTGAACATGAGCAGTTCTTC. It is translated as CASRIGPGQGEHEQFF.